The text below deals with one T cell receptor beta chain. The sample contains more than one DNA sequence encoding this CDR3. The CDR3 loop spans 11 amino acids. The V gene lost 6 bases and the J gene lost 1 base, with 4 bases spanning the gap. In the source study's methods: The assay estimated nucleated cells by amplifying reference gene primers. Clones were sequenced by immunoSEQ multiplex PCR, and TCRdb holds only the in-frame ones, with some missing. V, J and clone size derive from that table, while D and trimming were established from the DNA sequence. The sample has 300,000 to 450,000 clones; around nine tenths are singletons. This entry is derived from a study of blood T cell repertoires in COVID-19. Cohort assignment relied on participant-reported clinical history. Within 2 weeks of study entry, exposed participants had contacted a PCR-confirmed or clinician-diagnosed COVID-19 case.

This receptor was taken from a woman in her twenties or thirties who had been exposed to COVID-19. The V gene is TRBV12-3 or TRBV12-4, the J gene TRBJ2-7; no clear D gene. Input material: PBMCs or T cells enriched from blood (not recorded which). The CDR3 coding sequence is TGTGCCAGCAGCCCATCCTACGAGCAGTACTTC. Its translation: CASSPSYEQYF.